Shown below are 21 T cell receptor beta chains from a single sample sequenced in a study of CD8 T cells in ankylosing spondylitis. TCRdb fed the 5' RACE reads into MiXCR, producing one record per CDR3 protein. This sample carries about 480,000 distinct CDR3 sequences, 17% of them seen once, and the ten largest clones take just over 1%. Notes on the study in general: Characteristic, it appeared, of ankylosing spondylitis blood was a TCR beta motif of several highly homologous variants.

No cognate antigen is known for these TCRs. Sequences were obtained from blood, either unsorted or a sorted T cell fraction (not recorded which). These receptor sequences come from a male donor with ankylosing spondylitis.

The chain combines TRBV2 with TRBJ2-7, with 8 bases matching TRBD2. Trimming took 10 bases from V and 5 from J; bases not matched to a gene: 7. Germline V lookup: CDR1 SNHLY, CDR2 FYNNEI. The CDR3 is 12 residues long. CDR3 in amino acids: CATTPGGDEQYF. In nucleotides, the CDR3 is TGTGCCACTACCCCGGGGGGGGACGAGCAGTACTTC.

Ten or more counts support this clonotype. The chain links TRBV5-1 to TRBJ2-7; the D gene is possibly TRBD1 (6 bases). CDR1 and CDR2 (germline): SGHRS, YFSETQ. Trimming removed 5 bases from V and 2 bases from J, with 14 bases in between. There are 14 residues in the CDR3. This chain's CDR3 is CASRLTGSTYEQYF. The CDR3 bases are TGCGCCAGCAGGTTGACAGGATCTACCTACGAGCAGTACTTC.

This clonotype was seen repeatedly, ten times or more. This rearrangement joins TRBV12-3 or TRBV12-4 to TRBJ2-3, with 9 bases identical to TRBD1. There are 14 residues in the CDR3. V shed 10 bases and J 2 bases; nucleotides not matched to a gene: 7. The CDR3, as DNA: TGTGCCACCCGACAGGGGGGAAACACAGATACGCAGTATTTT. It specifies CATRQGGNTDTQYF.

This clonotype was detected only a few times. The V call is TRBV3-1, the J call TRBJ2-7, with a possible D match to TRBD2 (6 bases). Trimming took off 1 base at V and 5 bases at J, with 15 bases between the two ends. Germline V gene sequence: CDR1 LGHDT, CDR2 YNNKEL (reference sequence). The CDR3 runs 15 residues. CDR3 nucleotide sequence: TGTGCCAGCAGCCAAGTCCGGGGGAGAGTTCACGAGCAGTACTTC. It specifies CASSQVRGRVHEQYF.

The rearrangement joins TRBV18 to TRBJ1-2; the D is unclear. CDR3 length: 13 amino acids. From germline, CDR1 is KGHSH and CDR2 LQKENI. V lost 2 bases, J lost 4 bases, and 8 bases lay in between. The CDR3 DNA is TGTGCCAGCTCACCAACCGGGATCTATGGCTACACCTTC. It translates to CASSPTGIYGYTF.

The chain couples TRBV21-1 to TRBJ2-3; the D segment call TRBD2 is taken from the table without a DNA check. TRBV21-1 is a listed pseudogene. There are 14 residues in the CDR3. In nucleotides, the CDR3 is TGTGCCAGCAGGGGGACGGGAGGACAAGATACGCAGTATTTT. As protein: CASRGTGGQDTQYF.

The chain joins TRBV6-2 or TRBV6-3 to TRBJ2-6; D may be TRBD2 (5 bases). V shed 2 bases and J shed 1 base, with 30 bases lying between them. Germline lookup yields CDR1 MNHEY and CDR2 SVGEGT. There are 23 residues in the CDR3. CDR3: CASSYTPGNPQPQPWSGANVLTF. For the CDR3, the DNA is TGTGCCAGCAGTTACACCCCGGGGAACCCCCAACCTCAACCTTGGTCTGGGGCCAACGTCCTGACTTTC.

The DNA for the CDR3 is TGTGCCAGCAGCTTGTCCCCCAGCGGGAGTGGCGAGCAGTACTTC. It translates to CASSLSPSGSGEQYF. The chain links TRBV11-2 to TRBJ2-7; TRBD2 matches at 8 bases. Germline V gene sequence: CDR1 SGHAT, CDR2 FQNNGV. The V and J ends lost 3 bases and 6 bases, in that order; junction bases with no gene match: 10. The CDR3 totals 15 residues.

This clonotype was counted only a few times. The V call is TRBV7-3, the J call TRBJ2-1; 8 bases align to TRBD2. The CDR3 runs 15 residues. V lost 3 bases to trimming and J lost 2 bases; unmatched junction nucleotides: 3. CDR1 is SGHTA, CDR2 FQGTGA, per germline. CDR3 amino acids: CASSLGLVAYNEQFF. The CDR3 DNA is TGTGCCAGCAGCTTGGGACTAGTGGCCTACAATGAGCAGTTCTTC.

This clonotype was counted many times. J is TRBJ1-1 and V is TRBV5-1; no clear D. The V and J ends lost 2 bases and 1 base respectively, with 9 bases between them. The CDR3 length is 14 residues. Germline assignment: CDR1 SGHRS and CDR2 YFSETQ. This chain's CDR3 is CASSFQPTNTEAFF. The CDR3 bases are TGCGCCAGCAGCTTCCAGCCAACGAACACTGAAGCTTTCTTT.

This clonotype was counted ten times or more. The chain has TRBV12-3 or TRBV12-4 and TRBJ2-5; TRBD2 agrees at 8 bases. The V and J ends lost 7 bases and 4 bases, in that order; junction bases with no gene match: 5. This CDR3 has 13 amino acids. The CDR3 nucleotides are TGTGCCAGCACCCCGGGGGGGGGAGAGACCCAGTACTTC. This translates into CASTPGGGETQYF.

This clonotype was seen a handful of times. CDR3 nucleotide sequence: TGCAGTGCTCCCCTGCCTAGCGGCTACGAGCAGTACTTC. This translates into CSAPLPSGYEQYF. This chain links TRBV20-1 with TRBJ2-7, with TRBD2 identical over 7 bases. This CDR3 contains 13 residues. Germline V lookup: CDR1 DFQATT, CDR2 SNEGSKA (reference sequence). With V trimmed by 5 bases and J by 3 bases, 7 bases remained unmatched.

The CDR3 is CASSQGLRTSTDTQYF. CDR3 nucleotides: TGTGCCAGCAGCCAGGGACTCCGGACTAGCACAGATACGCAGTATTTT. The rearrangement uses TRBV9 and TRBJ2-3; D is possibly TRBD2 (6 bases). The V gene's germline CDR1 is SGDLS and CDR2 YYNGEE. This CDR3 spans 16 amino acids. V was clipped by 4 bases and J by 0 bases, with 15 bases between them.

The J gene is TRBJ2-2, the V gene TRBV12-3 or TRBV12-4, with TRBD1 matching 8 bases. V shed 5 bases, J shed 3 bases, and the junction held 14 bases outside the gene matches. This CDR3 contains 18 residues. In DNA form, the CDR3 reads TGTGCCAGCAGTATCCGGGACAGGCCACGTACGTACACCGGGGAGCTGTTTTTT. Translation: CASSIRDRPRTYTGELFF.

The rearrangement uses TRBV5-6 and TRBJ2-1, with 10 bases lining up with TRBD2. Unmatched junction bases numbered 11, after V lost 4 bases and J lost 4 bases. Germline V gives CDR1 SGHDT, CDR2 YYEEEE. The CDR3 is 17 amino acids. The CDR3 DNA follows: TGTGCCAGCAGCCTAACGAACCTAGCGGGGGCGTACAATGAGCAGTTCTTC. Residues: CASSLTNLAGAYNEQFF.

This clonotype appeared a few times. The chain couples TRBV18 to TRBJ1-1, with TRBD1 as a possible D gene (6 bases). V was pared by 4 bases and J by 7 bases, with 13 bases between. Per germline, CDR1 KGHSH and CDR2 LQKENI. The CDR3 loop spans 13 amino acids. For the CDR3, the DNA is TGTGCCAGCTCACGACCGGGGACAAGTGAAGCTTTCTTT. It is translated as CASSRPGTSEAFF.

This clonotype was recorded a few times. The genes are TRBV20-1 and TRBJ2-7, with 15 bases matching TRBD2. CDR1 and CDR2 from the germline V gene are DFQATT and SNEGSKA (reference sequence). J was trimmed by 4 bases and V by 0 bases; bases with no gene match: 4. CDR3 size: 16 residues. The CDR3 sequence is CSARDWGLAGGYEQYF. The CDR3 DNA is TGCAGTGCTAGAGATTGGGGACTAGCGGGAGGTTACGAGCAGTACTTC.

This clonotype was seen only a few times. The CDR3 DNA is TGTGCCAGCCTTAGCGGAGCGGGCGGTCGGGAGCAGTACTTC. It yields the protein CASLSGAGGREQYF. This chain connects TRBV28 to TRBJ2-7; TRBD2 might be the D (6 bases). V dropped 8 bases and J dropped 7 bases, with 21 bases sitting between them. Germline CDR1 reads MDHEN; CDR2 reads SYDVKM. This CDR3 spans 14 amino acids.

The chain joins TRBV12-3 or TRBV12-4 to TRBJ2-7; no definite D call. Trimming shortened V by 7 bases and J by 3 bases, and 13 bases separated the two germline ends. This CDR3 has 13 residues. CDR3 residues: CASTPGPYYEQYF. CDR3 nucleotides: TGTGCCAGCACCCCCGGGCCATACTACGAGCAGTACTTC.

This clonotype was counted between two and nine times. The chain employs TRBV28 and TRBJ1-1, with a possible D match to TRBD1 (6 bases). In germline, CDR1 is MDHEN, CDR2 SYDVKM. This CDR3 region has 12 residues. The germline V and J ends were trimmed by 8 bases and 7 bases, with 14 bases remaining between them. CDR3 nucleotide sequence: TGTGCCAGCCGTAGGGAGGGGGGTGAAGCTTTCTTT. Translation: CASRREGGEAFF.

This clonotype has only a few counts. This chain uses TRBV20-1 with TRBJ1-5; 8 nucleotides agree with TRBD1. Trimming took 7 bases from V and 4 from J; bases not matched to a gene: 12. CDR1 and CDR2 from the germline V gene are DFQATT and SNEGSKA (reference sequence). This CDR3 is 15 amino acids long. The DNA of the CDR3 is TGCAGTGGAGGACAGGGTGGATTCGGTAATCAGCCCCAGCATTTT. Translated, it gives CSGGQGGFGNQPQHF.